The 28 T cell receptor beta chains below come from one sample, sequenced in a study of blood T cell repertoires in COVID-19. TCRdb's copy holds only in-frame clones and misses some; the assay was immunoSEQ multiplex PCR. The sample lists hundreds of thousands of clones; approximately 80% were seen once. The sequenced material came from peripheral blood. The receptors derive from a woman of 80 years or more with active or convalescent COVID-19.

This chain joins TRBV19 and TRBJ1-4; D gene unclear. V lost 8 bases and J lost 4, with 11 bases in between. Germline V CDR1 and CDR2: LNHDA, SQIVND (reference sequence). CDR3 length: 13 amino acids. CDR3: CASSGRGNEKLFF. For the CDR3, the DNA is TGTGCCAGTTCCGGTAGAGGTAATGAAAAACTGTTTTTT.

This clone was observed once. This chain links TRBV18 with TRBJ2-7, with D perhaps TRBD2 (7 bases). V shed 3 bases and J shed 3 bases, with 12 bases lying between them. CDR3 length: 14 residues. Per germline, CDR1 KGHSH and CDR2 LQKENI. CDR3 region: CASSPGGRGYEQYF. The DNA for the CDR3 is TGTGCCAGCTCACCGGGGGGGCGAGGCTACGAGCAGTACTTC.

J is TRBJ1-1 and V is TRBV19; weak D call: TRBD1 (6 bases). The germline V gene encodes CDR1 LNHDA and CDR2 SQIVND (reference sequence). V lost 4 bases and J 0 bases, leaving 21 bases between the germline ends. The CDR3 is 18 residues long. Written as DNA, the CDR3 is TGTGCCAGTAGTAGAAACTCTTTACAGGGAAGGCTGAACACTGAAGCTTTCTTT. It specifies CASSRNSLQGRLNTEAFF.

CDR3 bases: TGTGCCAGCAGCCGGACTAGCGGGGGGGCATGGGAGACCCAGTACTTC. As protein: CASSRTSGGAWETQYF. J is TRBJ2-5 and V is TRBV5-4; TRBD2 agrees at 15 bases. The CDR3 extends over 16 amino acids. Germline loops: CDR1 SGHNT, CDR2 YYREEE (reference sequence). The junction had 6 bases not matched to a gene; V was cut back by 4 bases and J by 5 bases.

The V call is TRBV28, the J call TRBJ2-7; D is unclear. V dropped 6 bases and J dropped 5 bases, with 20 bases sitting between them. Germline V gene lookup returns CDR1 MDHEN and CDR2 SYDVKM. This CDR3 has 15 residues. For the CDR3, the DNA is TGTGCCAGCAGCCCCGCTAGGTCGGTAGCCAACGAGCAGTACTTC. Protein product: CASSPARSVANEQYF.

The chain is built from TRBV21-1 and TRBJ2-2; TRBD1, the table's D call, was not compared with the DNA. TRBV21-1 is a recognized pseudogene. The CDR3 is 15 amino acids. This CDR3 reads CASSPRDRVAGELFF. Here the CDR3 DNA reads TGTGCCAGCAGCCCCCGGGACAGGGTCGCCGGGGAGCTGTTTTTT.

This clone has only one observation. The J gene is TRBJ2-2, the V gene TRBV28; D is ambiguous. CDR3 size: 14 residues. The V and J ends lost 10 bases and 0 bases respectively, with 12 bases between them. Germline assignment: CDR1 MDHEN and CDR2 SYDVKM. The CDR3 DNA is TGTGCCACCCCAGCAGGCCCGAACACCGGGGAGCTGTTTTTT. It yields the protein CATPAGPNTGELFF.

This chain joins TRBV3-1 (or the pseudogene TRBV3-2) and TRBJ2-3; TRBD2 matches at 11 bases. Germline V gene sequence: CDR1 LGHDT, CDR2 YNNKEL (reference sequence). The CDR3 length is 17 residues. Trimming removed 1 base from V and 5 bases from J; junction bases left unmatched: 8. The CDR3: CASSQAVLAGGLDTQYF. For the CDR3, the DNA is TGTGCCAGCAGCCAAGCCGTTTTAGCGGGAGGGTTAGATACGCAGTATTTT.

The chain employs TRBV30 and TRBJ1-3, with no clear D. This CDR3 spans 14 amino acids. Germline V CDR1 and CDR2: GTSNPN, SVGIG (reference sequence). The ends were cut back, 0 bases at V and 7 bases at J, with 13 bases in the middle. The CDR3 DNA is TGTGCCTGGAGTGTATCGGAGGCGGGGAACACCATATATTTT. Translated, it gives CAWSVSEAGNTIYF.

This clone was observed a single time. J is TRBJ1-3 and V is TRBV11-2; D remains unclear. CDR3 size: 14 residues. V was trimmed by 4 bases and J by 0 bases, leaving 7 bases between them. The germline CDR1 and CDR2 sequences are SGHAT and FQNNGV. CDR3 region: CASSSEISGNTIYF. CDR3 coding DNA: TGTGCCAGCAGCTCGGAGATCTCTGGAAACACCATATATTTT.

The chain joins TRBV6-6 to TRBJ1-5; TRBD1 matches at 8 bases. The germline V gene has CDR1 MNHNY and CDR2 SVGAGI (reference sequence). Trimming removed 7 bases from V and 7 bases from J; junction bases left unmatched: 9. This CDR3 comprises 14 residues. DNA for the CDR3: TGTGCCAGCACTCAGGACAGGGCGGGCCAGCCCCAGCATTTT. Translated: CASTQDRAGQPQHF.

The chain joins TRBV20-1 to TRBJ2-2; perhaps TRBD2 as D (5 bases). The V gene's germline CDR1 is DFQATT and CDR2 SNEGSKA (reference sequence). V shed 3 bases and J shed 1 base, with 9 bases lying between them. The length of the CDR3 is 14 residues. CDR3 in DNA: TGCAGTGCTAGTACACGGGGGAACACCGGGGAGCTGTTTTTT. It codes for CSASTRGNTGELFF.

The rearrangement links TRBV19 to TRBJ2-2, with 7 bases identical to TRBD1. Trimming at V came to 6 bases and at J to 4 bases, leaving 17 bases not matched to a gene. The V gene's germline CDR1 is LNHDA and CDR2 SQIVND (reference sequence). The CDR3 consists of 18 residues. The CDR3 coding sequence is TGTGCCAGTAGACCCACAATCGGACAGGAATGGAGCACCGGGGAGCTGTTTTTT. Protein: CASRPTIGQEWSTGELFF.

The genes are TRBV2 and TRBJ2-1, with 8 bases that match TRBD1. V gave up 5 bases and J gave up 9 bases; unmatched junction bases: 6. CDR3 length equals 13 residues. Germline CDR1 SNHLY, CDR2 FYNNEI. Here the CDR3 DNA reads TGTGCCAGCAGTTCGACAGGGGCTGGTGAGCAGTTCTTC. Translated, it gives CASSSTGAGEQFF.

This clone occurred a few times. The V call is TRBV6-6, the J call TRBJ2-1; D ambiguous. The V and J ends lost 5 bases and 4 bases respectively, with 15 bases between them. This CDR3 spans 15 amino acids. Per the germline V gene, CDR1 is MNHNY and CDR2 is SVGAGI (reference sequence). The CDR3 nucleotides read TGTGCCAGCAGTCTTACGTCGGGTGATTACAATGAGCAGTTCTTC. Amino acid sequence: CASSLTSGDYNEQFF.

The chain recombines TRBV6-5 with TRBJ1-1; TRBD1 agrees at 7 bases. Germline CDR1 and CDR2: MNHEY and SVGAGI. J gave up 6 bases and V 4 bases, and 8 bases lay outside the gene matches. This CDR3 contains 14 residues. The CDR3 here is CASSSNRGLAEAFF. The CDR3 DNA is TGTGCCAGCAGTTCGAACAGGGGTTTGGCTGAAGCTTTCTTT.

The chain combines TRBV18 with TRBJ2-7; 14 bases match TRBD2. This CDR3 region has 16 residues. Germline CDR1 is KGHSH and CDR2 is LQKENI. Unmatched junction bases numbered 2, after V lost 0 bases and J lost 4 bases. In DNA form, the CDR3 reads TGTGCCAGCTCACCACCGGGACTAGCGGGAGTGTACGAGCAGTACTTC. This gives the protein CASSPPGLAGVYEQYF.

The chain links TRBV30 to TRBJ1-3, with 9 bases identical to TRBD1. The V gene's germline CDR1 is GTSNPN and CDR2 SVGIG (reference sequence). CDR3 length: 14 amino acids. The V gene end was trimmed by 0 bases and the J gene end by 5 bases; junction bases not matched to a gene: 2. The CDR3 sequence: CAWSVGQGRNTIYF. In nucleotides, the CDR3 is TGTGCCTGGAGTGTGGGACAGGGAAGAAACACCATATATTTT.

This chain links TRBV5-4 with TRBJ2-7; D possibly corresponds to TRBD1 (6 bases). The CDR3 is made up of 14 amino acids. The V end lost 0 bases, the J end lost 3 bases, and 10 bases lay between the germline ends. CDR1 SGHNT and CDR2 YYREEE come from the germline V gene (reference sequence). The CDR3 loop is CASSLEGTLYEQYF. The CDR3 DNA is TGTGCCAGCAGCTTGGAAGGGACACTCTACGAGCAGTACTTC.

The chain recombines TRBV9 with TRBJ2-7; TRBD2 matches at 13 bases. V trimming: 3 bases; J trimming: 4 bases; junction bases outside the gene matches: 10. Germline CDR1 and CDR2: SGDLS and YYNGEE. The CDR3 consists of 17 residues. The DNA for the CDR3 is TGTGCCAGCAGCGGCGGGACTAGCGGGGACCCGGGGTACGAGCAGTACTTC. This translates into CASSGGTSGDPGYEQYF.

The sample holds one count of this clone. The chain links TRBV10-1 to TRBJ2-5; 10 nucleotides agree with TRBD2. V was pared by 8 bases and J by 3 bases, with 12 bases of the junction left unmatched. The CDR3 covers 16 residues. From germline, CDR1 is WNHNN and CDR2 SYGVQD (reference sequence). The CDR3, as DNA: TGCGCCAGCGCGAGCGGGCTAGCGGGAGTGGAAGAGACCCAGTACTTC. It specifies CASASGLAGVEETQYF.

The V gene is TRBV6-5, the J gene TRBJ1-3; 7 bases map to TRBD1. The CDR3 length is 15 residues. Germline CDR1 is MNHEY and CDR2 is SVGAGI. V trimming: 6 bases; J trimming: 0 bases; junction bases outside the gene matches: 5. CDR3 coding DNA: TGTGCCAGCAGCCGGGACAGACTCTCTGGAAACACCATATATTTT. Translation: CASSRDRLSGNTIYF.

V is TRBV11-2 and J is TRBJ2-5; possible D gene TRBD2, 7 bases. This CDR3 is built from 13 residues. Trimming shortened V by 8 bases and J by 1 base, and 11 bases separated the two germline ends. In germline, CDR1 is SGHAT, CDR2 FQNNGV. The CDR3 sequence is CASGRGAQETQYF. CDR3 DNA: TGTGCCAGCGGTCGGGGGGCCCAAGAGACCCAGTACTTC. Supplemented by reference TRBV11-2 and TRBJ2-5, the full variable domain reads EAGVAQSPRYKIIEKRQSVAFWCNPISGHATLYWYQQILGQGPKLLIQFQNNGVVDDSQLPKDRFSAERLKGVDSTLKIQPAKLEDSAVYLCASGRGAQETQYFGPGTRLLVL.

V usage is TRBV19 and J usage is TRBJ1-1, with D maybe TRBD1 (6 bases). CDR3 length: 16 residues. Deletions cut 3 bases from V and 2 bases from J, with 16 bases between. The germline CDR1 and CDR2 sequences are LNHDA and SQIVND (reference sequence). The CDR3 DNA is TGTGCCAGTAGTATTGGGACACTCATGGGTAACACTGAAGCTTTCTTT. This translates into CASSIGTLMGNTEAFF.

The chain links TRBV3-1 (or the pseudogene TRBV3-2) to TRBJ1-3; tentative D call: TRBD1 (6 bases). The CDR3 contains 14 residues. In germline, CDR1 is LGHDT, CDR2 YNNKEL (reference sequence). V was clipped by 4 bases and J by 4 bases, with 11 bases between them. The CDR3 is CASSPGQLGNTIYF. The CDR3 DNA sequence: TGTGCCAGCAGCCCCGGACAGTTGGGAAACACCATATATTTT.

This clone is a singleton in its sample. The chain uses TRBV20-1 and TRBJ1-1; D is uncertain. The ends were cut back, 5 bases at V and 1 base at J, with 5 bases in the middle. The CDR3 runs to 11 residues. Germline CDR1 DFQATT, CDR2 SNEGSKA (reference sequence). CDR3 DNA: TGCAGTGCTCCCCGGAACACTGAAGCTTTCTTT. Its protein product is CSAPRNTEAFF.

The genes are TRBV5-1 and TRBJ1-4; D gene uncertain. This CDR3 has 13 residues. The germline V gene encodes CDR1 SGHRS and CDR2 YFSETQ. Deletions cut 7 bases from V and 2 bases from J, with 9 bases between. The DNA for the CDR3 is TGCGCCAGCTCAACCGGGACTAATGAAAAACTGTTTTTT. Protein: CASSTGTNEKLFF.

V and J are TRBV3-1 (or the pseudogene TRBV3-2) and TRBJ1-6; maybe TRBD1 (6 bases). The CDR3 is 14 amino acids. Germline V gives CDR1 LGHDT, CDR2 YNNKEL (reference sequence). V lost 1 base and J lost 9, with 10 bases in between. The CDR3 DNA follows: TGTGCCAGCAGCCAAGCAGGGGCGGGTTCACCCCTCCACTTT. It translates to CASSQAGAGSPLHF.